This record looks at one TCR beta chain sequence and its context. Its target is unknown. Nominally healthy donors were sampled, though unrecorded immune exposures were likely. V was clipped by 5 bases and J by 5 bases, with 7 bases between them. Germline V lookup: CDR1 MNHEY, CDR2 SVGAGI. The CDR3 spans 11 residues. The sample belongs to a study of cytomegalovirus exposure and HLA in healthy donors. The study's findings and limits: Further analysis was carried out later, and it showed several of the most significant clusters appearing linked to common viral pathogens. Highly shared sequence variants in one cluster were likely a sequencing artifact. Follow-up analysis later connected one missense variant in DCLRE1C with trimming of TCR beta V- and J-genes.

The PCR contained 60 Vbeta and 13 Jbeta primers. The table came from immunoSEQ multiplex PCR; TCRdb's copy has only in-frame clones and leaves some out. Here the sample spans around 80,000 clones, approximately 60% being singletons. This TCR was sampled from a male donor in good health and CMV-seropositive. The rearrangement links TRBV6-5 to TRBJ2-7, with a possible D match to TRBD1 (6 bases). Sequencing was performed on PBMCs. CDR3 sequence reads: CASSAGDEQYF. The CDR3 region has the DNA TGTGCCAGCAGTGCAGGGGACGAGCAGTACTTC.